The clone carrying this TCR beta chain was seen more than once but under ten times. The antigen remains unidentified. 5'RACE template switching produced TCR cDNA carrying a universal primer site and UMIs. MiXCR was run by TCRdb on the 5' RACE reads, yielding one entry per CDR3 protein. Among about 340,000 distinct CDR3 sequences, around an eighth were seen once, and the ten largest hold 3% to 4%. CDR1 is MDHEN and CDR2 is SYDVKM in the germline V gene. V was clipped by 4 bases and J by 7 bases, with 6 bases between them. There are 11 residues in the CDR3. This sample was included in a study of T cells after yellow fever vaccination. Findings and limits, study-wide: Some clonotypes were seen in both the CD4 and the CD8 compartments. These made up a small share and likely arose from convergent recombination. At 95% to 97% for CD4 and just over 85% for CD8, most primary-vaccination clones showed up again after the booster.

The source is a young man who received the YFV17D yellow fever vaccine. Sequenced material: CD4+ T cells sorted from PBMCs, taken 15 days after the yellow fever booster vaccination. The gene calls are TRBV28 and TRBJ2-3; D unresolved. The CDR3 region is CASSSFHTQYF. The CDR3 nucleotides read TGTGCCAGCAGTTCGTTTCATACGCAGTATTTT.